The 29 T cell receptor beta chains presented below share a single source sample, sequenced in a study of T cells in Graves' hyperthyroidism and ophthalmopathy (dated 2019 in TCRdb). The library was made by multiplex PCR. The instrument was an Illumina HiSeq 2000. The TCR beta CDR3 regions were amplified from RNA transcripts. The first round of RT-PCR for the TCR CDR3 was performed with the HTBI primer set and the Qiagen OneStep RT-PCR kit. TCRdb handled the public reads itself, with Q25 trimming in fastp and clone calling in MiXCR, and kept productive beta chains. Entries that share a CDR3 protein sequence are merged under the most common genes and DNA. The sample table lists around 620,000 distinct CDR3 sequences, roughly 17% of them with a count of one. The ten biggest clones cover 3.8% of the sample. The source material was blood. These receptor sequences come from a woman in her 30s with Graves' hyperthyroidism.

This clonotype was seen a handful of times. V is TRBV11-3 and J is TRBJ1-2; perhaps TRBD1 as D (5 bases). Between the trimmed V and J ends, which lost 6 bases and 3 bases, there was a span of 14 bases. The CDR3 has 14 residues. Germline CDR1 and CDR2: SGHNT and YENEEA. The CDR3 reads CASSPRQLDYGYTF. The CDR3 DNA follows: TGTGCCAGCAGTCCTAGACAGCTTGACTATGGCTACACCTTC.

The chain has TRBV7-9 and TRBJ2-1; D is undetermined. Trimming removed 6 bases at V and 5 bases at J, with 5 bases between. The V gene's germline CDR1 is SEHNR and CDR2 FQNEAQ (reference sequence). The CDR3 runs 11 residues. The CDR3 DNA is TGTGCCAGCAGAGGGCACAATGAGCAGTTCTTC. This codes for CASRGHNEQFF.

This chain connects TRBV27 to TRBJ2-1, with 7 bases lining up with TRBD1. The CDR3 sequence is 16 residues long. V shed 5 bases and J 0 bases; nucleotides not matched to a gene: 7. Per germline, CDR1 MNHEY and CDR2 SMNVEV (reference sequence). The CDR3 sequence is CASSGTVIFSYNEQFF. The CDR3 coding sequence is TGTGCCAGCAGTGGGACAGTGATCTTCTCCTACAATGAGCAGTTCTTC.

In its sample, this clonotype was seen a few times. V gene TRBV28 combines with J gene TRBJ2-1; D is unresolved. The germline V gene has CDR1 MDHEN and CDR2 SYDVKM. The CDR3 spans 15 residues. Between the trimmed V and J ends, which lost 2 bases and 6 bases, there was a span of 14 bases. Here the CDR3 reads CASSLAATAPNEQFF. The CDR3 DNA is TGTGCCAGCAGTTTAGCGGCCACAGCCCCCAATGAGCAGTTCTTC.

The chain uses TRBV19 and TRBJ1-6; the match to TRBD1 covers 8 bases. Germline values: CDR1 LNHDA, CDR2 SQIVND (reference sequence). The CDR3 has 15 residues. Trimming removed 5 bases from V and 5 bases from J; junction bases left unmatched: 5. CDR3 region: CASSFGQGDNSPLHF. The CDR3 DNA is TGTGCCAGTAGTTTTGGACAGGGCGATAATTCACCCCTCCACTTT.

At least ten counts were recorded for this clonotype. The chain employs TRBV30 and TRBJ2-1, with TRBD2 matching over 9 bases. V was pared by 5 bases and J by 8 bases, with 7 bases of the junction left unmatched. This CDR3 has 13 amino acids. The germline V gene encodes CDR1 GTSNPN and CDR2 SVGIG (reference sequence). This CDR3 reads CAWGASGIYEQFF. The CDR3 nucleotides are TGTGCCTGGGGGGCTAGCGGGATATATGAGCAGTTCTTC.

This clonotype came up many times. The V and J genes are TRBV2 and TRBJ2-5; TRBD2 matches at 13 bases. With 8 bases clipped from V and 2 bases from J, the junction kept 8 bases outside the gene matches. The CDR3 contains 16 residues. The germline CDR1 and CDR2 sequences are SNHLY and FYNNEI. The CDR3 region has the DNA TGTGCCAGCCGCTCGGGGACTAGCGGGATTCAAGAGACCCAGTACTTC. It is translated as CASRSGTSGIQETQYF.

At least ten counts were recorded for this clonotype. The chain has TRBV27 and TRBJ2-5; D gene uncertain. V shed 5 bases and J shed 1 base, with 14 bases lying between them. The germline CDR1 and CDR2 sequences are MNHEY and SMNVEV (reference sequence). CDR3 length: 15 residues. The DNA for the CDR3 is TGTGCCAGCAGTACCCGGCTAGGCTCCCAAGAGACCCAGTACTTC. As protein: CASSTRLGSQETQYF.

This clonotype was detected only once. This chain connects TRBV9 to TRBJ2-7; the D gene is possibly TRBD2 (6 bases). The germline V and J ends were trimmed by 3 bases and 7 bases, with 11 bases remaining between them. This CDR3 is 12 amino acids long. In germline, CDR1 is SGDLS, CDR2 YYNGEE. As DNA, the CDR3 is TGTGCCAGCAGCGGGAGGGCCGGTGAGCAGTACTTC. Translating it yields CASSGRAGEQYF.

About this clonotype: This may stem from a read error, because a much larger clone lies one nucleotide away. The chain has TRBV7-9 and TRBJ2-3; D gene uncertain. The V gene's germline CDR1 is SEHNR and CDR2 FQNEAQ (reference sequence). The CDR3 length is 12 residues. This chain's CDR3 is CTSSFPTDTQYF. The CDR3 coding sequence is TGTACCAGCAGCTTCCCCACAGATACGCAGTATTTT.

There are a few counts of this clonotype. In nucleotides, the CDR3 is TGCGCCAGCAGCTTGGACAGGGCTGGAGAGCAGTACTTC. As protein: CASSLDRAGEQYF. J is TRBJ2-7 and V is TRBV5-1; D perhaps matches TRBD1 (6 bases). Trimming left V 0 bases short and J 7 bases short, with 11 bases between. This CDR3 contains 13 residues. CDR1 and CDR2 from the germline V gene are SGHRS and YFSETQ.

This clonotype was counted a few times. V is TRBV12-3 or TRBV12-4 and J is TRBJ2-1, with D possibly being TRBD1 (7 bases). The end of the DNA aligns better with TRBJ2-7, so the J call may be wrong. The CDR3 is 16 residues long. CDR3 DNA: TGTGCCAGCAGTTTAGGGGTGGCAGGGGGGCGTGATGAGCAGTACTTC. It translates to CASSLGVAGGRDEQYF.

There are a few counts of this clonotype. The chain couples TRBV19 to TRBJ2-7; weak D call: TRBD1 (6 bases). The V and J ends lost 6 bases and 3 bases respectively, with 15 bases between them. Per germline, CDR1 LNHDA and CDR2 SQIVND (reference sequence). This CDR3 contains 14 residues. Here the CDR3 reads CASRNRDTSYEQYF. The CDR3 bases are TGTGCCAGTAGGAACCGGGACACCAGCTACGAGCAGTACTTC.

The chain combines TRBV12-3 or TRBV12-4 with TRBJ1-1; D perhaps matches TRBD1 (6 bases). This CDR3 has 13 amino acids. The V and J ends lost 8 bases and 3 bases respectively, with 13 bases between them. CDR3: CASGRGAYTEAFF. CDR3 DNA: TGTGCCAGCGGGAGGGGGGCCTACACTGAAGCTTTCTTT.

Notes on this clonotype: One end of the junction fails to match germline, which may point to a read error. Here the CDR3 DNA reads TGCGCCAGCAGCCAAGATAGGACCGCACAAGAGACCCAGCACTTC. Protein product: CASSQDRTAQETQHF. The chain employs TRBV4-3 and TRBJ2-5; D is unclear. The V gene's germline CDR1 is LGHNA and CDR2 YSLEER. The CDR3 is 15 amino acids.

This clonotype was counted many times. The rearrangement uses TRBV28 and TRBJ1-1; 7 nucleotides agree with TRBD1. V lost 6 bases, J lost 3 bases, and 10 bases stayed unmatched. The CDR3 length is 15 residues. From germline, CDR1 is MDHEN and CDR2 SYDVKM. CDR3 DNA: TGTGCCAGCAGGCCCCCGAGGGGGCTAGACACTGAAGCTTTCTTT. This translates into CASRPPRGLDTEAFF.

CDR3 sequence (DNA): TGCGCCAGCAGCTCGGACCCAGGGAACACCGGGGAGCTGTTTTTT. Translated: CASSSDPGNTGELFF. This chain connects TRBV5-1 to TRBJ2-2; D not certain. CDR3 length equals 15 residues. The germline CDR1 and CDR2 sequences are SGHRS and YFSETQ. V was cut by 3 bases and J by 1 base, with 10 bases left in between.

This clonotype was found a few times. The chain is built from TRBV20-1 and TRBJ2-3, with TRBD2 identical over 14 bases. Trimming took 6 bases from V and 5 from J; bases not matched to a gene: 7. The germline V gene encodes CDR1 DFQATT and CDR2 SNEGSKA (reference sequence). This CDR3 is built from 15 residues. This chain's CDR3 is CSALGLAGVVDTQYF. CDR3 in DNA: TGCAGTGCCCTGGGACTAGCGGGAGTCGTAGATACGCAGTATTTT.

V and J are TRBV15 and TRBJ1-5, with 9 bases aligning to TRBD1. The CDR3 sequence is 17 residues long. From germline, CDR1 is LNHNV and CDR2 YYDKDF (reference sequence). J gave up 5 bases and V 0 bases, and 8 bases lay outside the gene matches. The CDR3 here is CATSRDLETGGHQPQHF. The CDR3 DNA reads TGTGCCACCAGCAGAGATTTGGAGACAGGGGGTCATCAGCCCCAGCATTTT.

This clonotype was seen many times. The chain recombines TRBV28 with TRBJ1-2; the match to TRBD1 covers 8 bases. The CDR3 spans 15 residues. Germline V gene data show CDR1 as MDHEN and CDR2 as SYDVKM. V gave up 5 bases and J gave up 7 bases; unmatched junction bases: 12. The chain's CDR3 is CASSLRTGFIRGYTF. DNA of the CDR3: TGTGCCAGCAGTCTAAGGACAGGGTTCATACGTGGCTACACCTTC.

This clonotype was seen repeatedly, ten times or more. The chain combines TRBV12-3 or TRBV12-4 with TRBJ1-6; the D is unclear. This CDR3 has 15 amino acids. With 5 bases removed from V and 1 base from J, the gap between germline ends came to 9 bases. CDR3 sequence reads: CASSKTGSYNSPLHF. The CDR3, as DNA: TGTGCCAGCAGTAAAACGGGGTCCTATAATTCACCCCTCCACTTT.

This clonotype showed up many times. As DNA, the CDR3 is TGTGCCAGCATCATCCACAGGGGGCCCTACGAGCAGTACTTC. Encoded protein: CASIIHRGPYEQYF. V and J are TRBV28 and TRBJ2-7; 9 bases fit TRBD1. Trimming at V came to 7 bases and at J to 2 bases, leaving 6 bases not matched to a gene. CDR1 and CDR2 from the germline V gene are MDHEN and SYDVKM. The CDR3 totals 14 residues.

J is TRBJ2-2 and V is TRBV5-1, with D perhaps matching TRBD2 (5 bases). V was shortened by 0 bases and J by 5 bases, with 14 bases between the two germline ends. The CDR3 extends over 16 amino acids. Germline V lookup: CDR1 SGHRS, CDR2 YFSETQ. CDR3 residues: CASSLDPGYRTGELFF. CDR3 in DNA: TGCGCCAGCAGCTTGGATCCGGGATACAGAACCGGGGAGCTGTTTTTT.

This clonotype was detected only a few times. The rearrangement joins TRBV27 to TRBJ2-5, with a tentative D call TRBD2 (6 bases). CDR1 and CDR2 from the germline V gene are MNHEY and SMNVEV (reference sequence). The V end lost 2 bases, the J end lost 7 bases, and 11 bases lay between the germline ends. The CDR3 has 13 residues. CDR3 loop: CASSLRRGGTQYF. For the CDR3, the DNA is TGTGCCAGCAGTTTAAGGCGGGGAGGGACCCAGTACTTC.

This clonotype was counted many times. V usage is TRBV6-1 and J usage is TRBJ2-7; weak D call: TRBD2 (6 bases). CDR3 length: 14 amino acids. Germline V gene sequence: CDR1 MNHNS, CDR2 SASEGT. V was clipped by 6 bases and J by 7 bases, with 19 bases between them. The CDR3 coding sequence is TGTGCCAGCAGCGCTGCGGGGACCGGTACTGAGCAGTACTTC. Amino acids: CASSAAGTGTEQYF.

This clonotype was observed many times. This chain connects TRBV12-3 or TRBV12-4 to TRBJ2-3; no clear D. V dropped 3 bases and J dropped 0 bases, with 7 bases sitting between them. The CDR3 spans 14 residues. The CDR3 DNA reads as TGTGCCAGCAGTTTCCCCCTAAGCACAGATACGCAGTATTTT. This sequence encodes CASSFPLSTDTQYF.

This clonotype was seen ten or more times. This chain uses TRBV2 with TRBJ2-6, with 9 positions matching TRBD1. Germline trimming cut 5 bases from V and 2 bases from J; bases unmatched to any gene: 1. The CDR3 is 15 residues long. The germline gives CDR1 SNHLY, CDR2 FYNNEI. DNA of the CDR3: TGTGCCAGCAGTCGGGACAGGGCTGGGGCCAACGTCCTGACTTTC. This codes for CASSRDRAGANVLTF.

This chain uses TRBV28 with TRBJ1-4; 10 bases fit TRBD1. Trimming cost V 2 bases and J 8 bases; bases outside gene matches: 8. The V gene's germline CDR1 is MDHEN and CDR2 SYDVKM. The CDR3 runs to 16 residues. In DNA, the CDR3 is TGTGCCAGCAGTTTAACGGCAGGGGACAGGGGAGAAAAACTGTTTTTT. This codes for CASSLTAGDRGEKLFF.

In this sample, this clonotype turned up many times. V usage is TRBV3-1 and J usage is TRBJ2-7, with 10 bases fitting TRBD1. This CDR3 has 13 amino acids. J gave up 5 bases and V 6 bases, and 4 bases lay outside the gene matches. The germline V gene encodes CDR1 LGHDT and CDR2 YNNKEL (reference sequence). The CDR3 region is CASRRTGGNEQYF. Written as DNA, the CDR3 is TGTGCCAGCAGAAGGACAGGGGGGAACGAGCAGTACTTC.